A selection of T cell receptor beta chains follows, all from one sample in a study of blood T cell repertoires in COVID-19. Generated by immunoSEQ multiplex PCR, the TCRdb table keeps only in-frame clones and is missing some. The sample includes over 200,000 clones, 70% to 90% of them seen just once. The sequencing sample was made of peripheral blood. These receptors all come from a man aged 25-45 years who had recovered from COVID-19. Each CDR3 is given with its conserved first and last residue. The order of the fields is D gene, J gene, V gene, clone size, CDR3 DNA, CDR3 protein. D genes are given only for firm matches. A row's size may be missing; if present it is once, few, many or a size class.

TRBD1 | TRBJ1-4 | TRBV9 | . | TGTGCCAGCAGCGTAGCTACGGGGGACAGGGGAACTAATGAAAAACTGTTTTTT | CASSVATGDRGTNEKLFF
TRBD1 | TRBJ1-4 | TRBV7-6 | . | TGTGCCAGCAGCCCAGGGACAGGGAGAAATGAAAAACTGTTTTTT | CASSPGTGRNEKLFF
TRBD2 | TRBJ2-7 | TRBV7-2 | . | TGTGCCAGCAGCTTACGGGCGGGGGGGGCCTACGAGCAGTACTTC | CASSLRAGGAYEQYF
. | TRBJ2-5 | TRBV9 | . | TGTGCCAGCAGCCCTGCGGCAGGGATGGGAGAGACCCAGTACTTC | CASSPAAGMGETQYF
TRBD2 | TRBJ2-3 | TRBV19 | . | TGTGCCAGTAGTATATTCGCTAGCGGGGGCACAGATACGCAGTATTTT | CASSIFASGGTDTQYF
TRBD1 | TRBJ1-3 | TRBV6-5 | . | TGTGCCAGCAGTTACGACAGGGAGGTAAACACCATATATTTT | CASSYDREVNTIYF
TRBD2 | TRBJ2-2 | TRBV30 | . | TGTGCCTGGAGTGTGCCGACTAGCGGAACGAACACCGGGGAGCTGTTTTTT | CAWSVPTSGTNTGELFF
. | TRBJ1-1 | TRBV5-4 | . | TGTGCCAGCAGCTTGGAAGGGAGCTCAGGCACTGAAGCTTTCTTT | CASSLEGSSGTEAFF
. | TRBJ2-1 | TRBV7-9 | . | TGTGCCAGCAGTCGGACGGGAAACAATGAGCAGTTCTTC | CASSRTGNNEQFF
TRBD1 | TRBJ1-2 | TRBV24-1 | . | TGTGCCACAGAGGACAGGGTCGGTGGCTACACCTTC | CATEDRVGGYTF
. | TRBJ1-2 | TRBV30 | . | TGTGCCTGGATCCATGCGGGCCTGGGGTACACCTTC | CAWIHAGLGYTF
TRBD2 | TRBJ2-1 | TRBV27 | . | TGTGCCAGCAGTTTATCAGTCGGGGGGAACAATGAGCAGTTCTTC | CASSLSVGGNNEQFF
TRBD1 | TRBJ2-5 | TRBV4-3 | . | TGCGCCAGCGCGCGCGGGACAGGGGAGGGTGAGACCCAGTACTTC | CASARGTGEGETQYF
TRBD2 | TRBJ2-7 | TRBV11-2 | . | TGTGCCAGCAGCCTCAGACTAGCGGGGGGCTCTACCTACGAGCAGTACTTC | CASSLRLAGGSTYEQYF
TRBD2 | TRBJ2-1 | TRBV5-1 | . | TGCGCCAGCAGCCAACTGGGACTAGCGGGGGGAAGTGGGCTCTCCTACAATGAGCAGTTCTTC | CASSQLGLAGGSGLSYNEQFF
. | TRBJ2-2 | TRBV4-1 | . | TGCGCCAGCAGCCGACATGGCCAGGGCACCGGGGAGCTGTTTTTT | CASSRHGQGTGELFF
TRBD2 | TRBJ2-3 | TRBV5-4 | . | TGTGCCAGCAGCTTGGGGCTAGCGGGGATGGCGTCAGATACGCAGTATTTT | CASSLGLAGMASDTQYF
. | TRBJ1-3 | TRBV6-2/TRBV6-3 | . | TGTGCCAGCAGTTACTTGGCACTAGCGGGAAACACCATATATTTT | CASSYLALAGNTIYF
TRBD1 | TRBJ1-5 | TRBV7-2 | . | TGTGCCAGCAGCTTCTCAACAGGGGGTACCAATCAGCCCCAGCATTTT | CASSFSTGGTNQPQHF
. | TRBJ2-5 | TRBV4-2 | once | TGTGCCAGCAGCCAAGGGCTATCAGCAGGGGTTGAGACCCAGTACTTC | CASSQGLSAGVETQYF
TRBD2 | TRBJ2-7 | TRBV19 | . | TGTGCCAGTAGTACCCAGCGGGGCTACGAGCAGTACTTC | CASSTQRGYEQYF
. | TRBJ1-4 | TRBV18 | . | TGTGCCAGCTCCCAGGGACAAGGGGAAAAACTGTTTTTT | CASSQGQGEKLFF
. | TRBJ1-2 | TRBV5-5 | once | TGTGCCAGCAGCGGCTCCGGGCCAGGAGGATATGGCTACACCTTC | CASSGSGPGGYGYTF
. | TRBJ2-7 | TRBV19 | . | TGTGCCAGTAGTTTCCCCTGGGACAAGCAGTACTTC | CASSFPWDKQYF
TRBD1 | TRBJ1-2 | TRBV5-1 | . | TGCGCCAGCAGCTCGGCAGGGGGGTTCGAGGGCTACACCTTC | CASSSAGGFEGYTF
TRBD1 | TRBJ1-6 | TRBV18 | . | TGTGCCAGCTCCGGACAACAGGGGTCGTCTTTTAATTCACCCCTCCACTTT | CASSGQQGSSFNSPLHF
. | TRBJ1-1 | TRBV6-2/TRBV6-3 | . | TGTGCCAGCAGTTGGGGGGGGCTGATCGCTGAAGCTTTCTTT | CASSWGGLIAEAFF
. | TRBJ1-1 | TRBV11-3 | . | TGTGCCAGCAGCTCGGACCCACAGGGACGTGGAACTGAAGCTTTCTTT | CASSSDPQGRGTEAFF